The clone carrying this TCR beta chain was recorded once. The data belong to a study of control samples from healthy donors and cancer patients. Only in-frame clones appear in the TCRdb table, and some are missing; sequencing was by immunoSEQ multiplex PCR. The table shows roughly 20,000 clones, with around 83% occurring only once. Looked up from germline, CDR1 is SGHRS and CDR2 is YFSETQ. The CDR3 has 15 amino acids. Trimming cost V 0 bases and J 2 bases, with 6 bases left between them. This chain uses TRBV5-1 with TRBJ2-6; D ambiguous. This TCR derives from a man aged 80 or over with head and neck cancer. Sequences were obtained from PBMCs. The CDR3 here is CASSLGDTGANVLTF. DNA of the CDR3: TGCGCCAGCAGCTTGGGGGATACTGGGGCCAACGTCCTGACTTTC.